These 17 T cell receptor beta chains share one sample of origin, sequenced in a study of radiation and T cells in renal cell carcinoma. Some clones are missing from TCRdb's copy, which holds only in-frame ones; the method was immunoSEQ multiplex PCR. The table shows approximately 90,000 clones, with roughly 80% occurring only once. Noted time point: blood 4 weeks post-SBRT, at nephrectomy. Treatment noted: 15 Gy SBRT to primary tumor, nephrectomy 4 weeks later. The sequences come from blood, collected from a patient whose treatment included radiotherapy and nephrectomy. The receptors derive from a man aged 45-65 years with renal cell carcinoma.

This clone has only a few counts. The CDR3 DNA reads as TGTGCCAGCAGTTTAAAGTTCGGACTCCCGTACAATGAGCAGTTCTTC. Translated: CASSLKFGLPYNEQFF. The chain has TRBV27 and TRBJ2-1, with D possibly being TRBD2 (5 bases). Trimming cost V 2 bases and J 4 bases, with 15 bases left between them. Germline CDR1 and CDR2: MNHEY and SMNVEV (reference sequence). There are 16 residues in the CDR3.

The chain is built from TRBV30 and TRBJ2-7; D is uncertain. V lost 0 bases to trimming and J lost 1 base, with 7 bases between them. The CDR3 is 13 residues long. The germline CDR1 and CDR2 sequences are GTSNPN and SVGIG (reference sequence). DNA for the CDR3: TGTGCCTGGAGTGTACGAGATTCCTACGAGCAGTACTTC. Its translation is CAWSVRDSYEQYF.

The chain has TRBV2 and TRBJ1-2; D not certain. The CDR3 is 14 residues long. The germline gives CDR1 SNHLY, CDR2 FYNNEI. Trimming pared 2 bases from V and 4 bases from J, leaving 11 bases between. The CDR3 DNA reads TGTGCCAGCAGTGAATCTGGGTCGGGCTATGGCTACACCTTC. Residues: CASSESGSGYGYTF.

This rearrangement joins TRBV29-1 to TRBJ1-2, with D possibly TRBD1 on 5 matching bases. The germline gives CDR1 SQVTM, CDR2 ANQGSEA. Trimming took 4 bases from V and 7 from J, leaving 10 bases between them. CDR3 length: 11 residues. The CDR3 region has the DNA TGCAGCGTTGTAGGGGAGAGTGGCTACACCTTC. Translating gives CSVVGESGYTF.

V is TRBV10-1 and J is TRBJ2-3, with 7 bases lining up with TRBD2. The germline V gene has CDR1 WNHNN and CDR2 SYGVQD (reference sequence). Germline trimming cut 4 bases from V and 3 bases from J; bases unmatched to any gene: 4. The CDR3 covers 14 residues. The chain's CDR3 is CASSAGGRTDTQYF. The DNA for the CDR3 is TGCGCCAGCAGTGCGGGGGGAAGGACAGATACGCAGTATTTT.

This rearrangement joins TRBV5-1 to TRBJ2-5; TRBD1 or TRBD2 may be the D gene (6 bases each). CDR1 and CDR2 (germline): SGHRS, YFSETQ. The CDR3 length is 18 residues. The V gene lost 4 bases and the J gene lost 0 bases, with 22 bases spanning the gap. CDR3 in amino acids: CASSPKGGGSPDQETQYF. The CDR3, as DNA: TGCGCCAGCAGCCCGAAGGGGGGAGGCTCGCCGGACCAAGAGACCCAGTACTTC.

V is TRBV2 and J is TRBJ2-5; D may be TRBD2 (7 bases). Germline V gene sequence: CDR1 SNHLY, CDR2 FYNNEI. The V end lost 6 bases, the J end lost 9 bases, and 20 bases lay between the germline ends. CDR3 length: 14 amino acids. CDR3: CASRVRPGGWAQYF. The CDR3 DNA reads TGTGCCAGCAGGGTGCGTCCGGGGGGCTGGGCCCAGTACTTC.

This chain joins TRBV19 and TRBJ2-4, with a weak D call TRBD1 (6 bases). CDR1 and CDR2 from the germline V gene are LNHDA and SQIVND (reference sequence). This CDR3 spans 13 amino acids. With 8 bases removed from V and 6 bases from J, the gap between germline ends came to 14 bases. Here the CDR3 reads CASAEGRGNIQYF. CDR3 DNA sequence: TGTGCCAGTGCCGAAGGCAGGGGAAACATTCAGTACTTC.

This clone was recorded only once. The V and J genes are TRBV6-1 and TRBJ1-1, with D tentatively TRBD1 (6 bases). CDR1 and CDR2 (germline): MNHNS, SASEGT. The CDR3 length is 13 residues. Trimming took 4 bases from V and 5 from J, leaving 11 bases between them. DNA of the CDR3: TGTGCCAGCAGTGTTACAGGGAGTACTGAAGCTTTCTTT. Translation: CASSVTGSTEAFF.

This clone was counted a few times. V and J are TRBV13 and TRBJ2-1; 9 nucleotides agree with TRBD1. Germline CDR1 is PRHDT and CDR2 is FYEKMQ (reference sequence). This CDR3 has 15 amino acids. J gave up 13 bases and V 5 bases, and 15 bases lay outside the gene matches. The CDR3 loop reads CASSVRDREILGQFF. The CDR3, as DNA: TGTGCCAGCAGCGTCCGGGACAGGGAGATTTTGGGCCAGTTCTTC.

The chain couples TRBV4-2 to TRBJ2-2, with TRBD2 matching 8 bases. V shed 0 bases, J shed 3 bases, and the junction held 12 bases outside the gene matches. This CDR3 spans 19 amino acids. CDR1 is LGHNA, CDR2 YNFKEQ, per germline. CDR3 sequence: CASSQELPGRAVDTGELFF. The CDR3 nucleotides read TGTGCCAGCAGCCAAGAGCTCCCCGGGAGGGCCGTCGACACCGGGGAGCTGTTTTTT.

The sample holds one count of this clone. CDR3 sequence reads: CASSWGLAGVAFF. CDR3 DNA sequence: TGTGCCAGCAGCTGGGGACTAGCGGGAGTTGCGTTCTTC. This chain joins TRBV5-6 and TRBJ2-1, with 14 bases lining up with TRBD2. CDR3 length: 13 residues. Looked up from germline, CDR1 is SGHDT and CDR2 is YYEEEE. Germline trimming cut 3 bases from V and 15 bases from J; bases unmatched to any gene: 5. Full variable domain (missing parts from reference TRBV5-6 and TRBJ2-1): DAGVTQSPTHLIKTRGQQVTLRCSPKSGHDTVSWYQQALGQGPQFIFQYYEEEERQRGNFPDRFSGHQFPNYSSELNVNALLLGDSALYLCASSWGLAGVAFFGPGTRLTVL.

The rearrangement joins TRBV2 to TRBJ1-1; 11 bases align to TRBD1. From germline, CDR1 is SNHLY and CDR2 FYNNEI. CDR3 length: 14 amino acids. V shed 4 bases, J shed 7 bases, and the junction held 5 bases outside the gene matches. The DNA of the CDR3 is TGTGCCAGCAGTGGGGACAGGGGGATTGGTGAAGCTTTCTTT. Translation gives CASSGDRGIGEAFF.

The chain has TRBV18 and TRBJ2-5; D might be TRBD1 (6 bases). The V gene's germline CDR1 is KGHSH and CDR2 LQKENI. The CDR3 runs to 14 residues. With 3 bases removed from V and 0 bases from J, the gap between germline ends came to 8 bases. The DNA of the CDR3 is TGTGCCAGCTCACCCCGGACAGACCAAGAGACCCAGTACTTC. Its translation: CASSPRTDQETQYF.

The chain recombines TRBV5-1 with TRBJ2-5; no definite D call. Between the trimmed V and J ends, which lost 4 bases and 1 base, there was a span of 11 bases. Germline V lookup: CDR1 SGHRS, CDR2 YFSETQ. CDR3 size: 14 residues. The CDR3 sequence is CASSTDGIQETQYF. The DNA for the CDR3 is TGCGCCAGCAGCACAGACGGAATCCAAGAGACCCAGTACTTC.

This chain links TRBV30 with TRBJ1-3, with D hard to call. V lost 3 bases and J lost 4, with 13 bases in between. The CDR3 covers 14 residues. Germline CDR1 is GTSNPN and CDR2 is SVGIG (reference sequence). The CDR3 DNA sequence: TGTGCCTGGAGGCCCCGGGCGACGGGAAACACCATATATTTT. Translating it yields CAWRPRATGNTIYF.

The chain uses TRBV7-9 and TRBJ2-4, with 10 bases aligning to TRBD2. The CDR3 runs 17 residues. The germline gives CDR1 SEHNR, CDR2 FQNEAQ (reference sequence). V shed 4 bases, J shed 3 bases, and the junction held 9 bases outside the gene matches. The CDR3 region has the DNA TGTGCCAGCAGCTCTCAATTTACTAGCGGGATCAAAAACATTCAGTACTTC. It specifies CASSSQFTSGIKNIQYF.